This T cell receptor beta chain was sequenced for a study of blood T cell repertoires in COVID-19. Study-wide context: T cells, B-cell-depleted T cells, or PBMCs provided the cDNA or gDNA that served as material.

Original methodology: Amplification of reference gene primers provided the estimated nucleated cell counts. Here immunoSEQ multiplex PCR was the method, and the copy in TCRdb shows in-frame clones only, minus some. The V and J calls and clone size come from that table; D and trimming were worked out from the DNA. The sample carries a few hundred thousand clones, 75% to 90% recorded once. This CDR3 region has 12 residues. The germline CDR1 and CDR2 sequences are SGHRS and YFSETQ. Trimming removed 3 bases from V and 5 bases from J, with 8 bases in between. This clone occurred once. The sequenced sample consisted of peripheral blood. This chain uses TRBV5-1 with TRBJ1-2, with D unresolved. This receptor was obtained from a woman between 40 and 55 years old who had recovered from COVID-19. The CDR3 DNA reads as TGCGCCAGCAGCTCGAGTTCTTATGGCTACACCTTC. Protein: CASSSSSYGYTF.